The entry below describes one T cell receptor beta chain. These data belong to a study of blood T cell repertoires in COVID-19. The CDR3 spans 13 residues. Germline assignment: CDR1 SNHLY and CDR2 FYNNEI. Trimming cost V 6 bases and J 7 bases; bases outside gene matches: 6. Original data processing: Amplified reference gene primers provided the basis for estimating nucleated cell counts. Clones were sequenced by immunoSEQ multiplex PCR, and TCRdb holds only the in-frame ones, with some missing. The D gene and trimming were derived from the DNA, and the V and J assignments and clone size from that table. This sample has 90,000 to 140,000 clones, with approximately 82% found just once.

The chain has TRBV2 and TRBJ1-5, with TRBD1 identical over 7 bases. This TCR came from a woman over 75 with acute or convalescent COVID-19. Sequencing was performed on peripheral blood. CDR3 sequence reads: CASRRDSTQPQHF. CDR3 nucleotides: TGTGCCAGCAGACGGGACAGTACCCAGCCCCAGCATTTT.